What follows are 26 T cell receptor beta chains derived from one specimen sequenced in a study of post-analysis software for immune sequencing data. Overall study results and limits: Included in a set of five TRBV segments more frequent in patients than controls were TRBV5-6, TRBV5-1 and TRBV20-1.

The TCR beta cDNA libraries contained unique molecular identifiers. Using its own MiXCR run on the PCR reads, TCRdb lists one record per CDR3 protein. The sample lists about 430,000 distinct CDR3 sequences, 35% to 45% occurring once. These TCRs are of unknown antigen specificity. Sequencing was done on a sample of blood. The receptors were gathered from a girl aged 2 to 10 with multiple sclerosis.

This clonotype was observed a handful of times. The chain is built from TRBV7-2 and TRBJ2-3; TRBD2 matches 7 bases. V gave up 1 base and J gave up 0 bases; unmatched junction bases: 4. Germline V lookup: CDR1 SGHTA, CDR2 FQGNSA. The CDR3 length is 16 residues. CDR3 nucleotides: TGTGCCAGCAGCTTAGTGGGGACTAAAAGCACAGATACGCAGTATTTT. It yields the protein CASSLVGTKSTDTQYF.

This clonotype occurred a few times. The chain combines TRBV28 with TRBJ2-7; 7 nucleotides line up with TRBD2. V lost 3 bases to trimming and J lost 4 bases; unmatched junction nucleotides: 6. This CDR3 is built from 14 residues. CDR1 and CDR2 from the germline V gene are MDHEN and SYDVKM. This CDR3 reads CASSFGAGAYEQYF. The CDR3, as DNA: TGTGCCAGCAGTTTCGGGGCGGGAGCTTACGAGCAGTACTTC.

CDR3 sequence: CAIRGRPLDYGYTF. The CDR3 coding sequence is TGTGCCATCAGAGGAAGGCCCTTGGATTATGGCTACACCTTC. V and J are TRBV10-3 and TRBJ1-2; D is undetermined. The CDR3 runs 14 residues. Germline V gene sequence: CDR1 ENHRY, CDR2 SYGVKD. V shed 6 bases and J shed 5 bases, with 16 bases lying between them.

The V call is TRBV29-1, the J call TRBJ1-4; 7 bases are shared with TRBD1. From germline, CDR1 is SQVTM and CDR2 ANQGSEA. V shed 0 bases and J 8 bases; nucleotides not matched to a gene: 9. This CDR3 is 15 amino acids long. The CDR3: CSVEDPQGGREKLFF. The CDR3 nucleotides read TGCAGCGTTGAAGATCCCCAGGGGGGCCGCGAAAAACTGTTTTTT.

The CDR3 sequence: CASSERCPSGQETQYF. Here the CDR3 DNA reads TGTGCCAGCAGTGAAAGGTGCCCTAGCGGGCAAGAGACCCAGTACTTC. The genes are TRBV6-1 and TRBJ2-5, with TRBD2 identical over 8 bases. J gave up 2 bases and V 2 bases, and 7 bases lay outside the gene matches. From germline, CDR1 is MNHNS and CDR2 SASEGT. The CDR3 spans 16 residues.

This clonotype was counted only a few times. The J gene is TRBJ1-2, the V gene TRBV12-5; the D is unclear. CDR1 is LGHNT, CDR2 FRNRAP, per germline. The CDR3 length is 15 residues. V dropped 1 base and J dropped 5 bases, with 14 bases sitting between them. The CDR3 loop is CASGLAGRLGYGYTF. In DNA, the CDR3 is TGTGCTAGTGGTTTGGCGGGAAGACTTGGGTATGGCTACACCTTC.

The chain is built from TRBV28 and TRBJ2-5, with TRBD1 as a possible D gene (5 bases). TRBJ2-7 explains the end of the DNA better; the J call may be wrong. This CDR3 has 13 residues. Looked up from germline, CDR1 is MDHEN and CDR2 is SYDVKM. The CDR3 spells CASSVARVSEQYF. The CDR3 nucleotides read TGTGCCAGCAGTGTGGCCAGGGTTAGCGAGCAGTACTTC.

The chain recombines TRBV20-1 with TRBJ2-6; a weak D match, TRBD1 (5 bases). The CDR3 runs to 16 residues. Germline lookup yields CDR1 DFQATT and CDR2 SNEGSKA (reference sequence). CDR3 sequence: CSGSQGPFSGANVLTF. DNA of the CDR3: TGCAGCGGGTCCCAGGGTCCATTCTCTGGGGCCAACGTCCTGACTTTC.

This clonotype was detected a few times. The chain employs TRBV7-9 and TRBJ2-1, with 12 bases identical to TRBD2. The ends lost 1 base at V and 8 bases at J; junction bases unmatched: 3. The length of the CDR3 is 15 residues. CDR1 and CDR2 from the germline V gene are SEHNR and FQNEAQ (reference sequence). CDR3 amino acids: CASSLVLAGGDEQFF. The DNA of the CDR3 is TGTGCCAGCAGCTTAGTTCTAGCGGGAGGGGATGAGCAGTTCTTC.

The chain uses TRBV6-4 and TRBJ2-1; 10 nucleotides match TRBD2. The CDR3 extends over 17 amino acids. Germline V gene sequence: CDR1 MRHNA, CDR2 SNTAGT. With 6 bases clipped from V and 5 bases from J, the junction kept 13 bases outside the gene matches. The CDR3 is CASSDLSSGSPDNEQFF. The CDR3 bases are TGTGCCAGCAGCGATCTTTCTAGCGGGAGTCCCGACAATGAGCAGTTCTTC.

V is TRBV20-1 and J is TRBJ2-3; TRBD1 aligns across 8 bases. The CDR3 runs 14 residues. Unmatched junction bases numbered 8, after V lost 5 bases and J lost 4 bases. Germline V gene data show CDR1 as DFQATT and CDR2 as SNEGSKA (reference sequence). The DNA for the CDR3 is TGCAGTGCTGGACAGGGAGTCGGAGCAGATACGCAGTATTTT. Its protein product is CSAGQGVGADTQYF.

V usage is TRBV28 and J usage is TRBJ1-4, with D perhaps TRBD1 (5 bases). The length of the CDR3 is 13 residues. Germline values: CDR1 MDHEN, CDR2 SYDVKM. V gave up 9 bases and J gave up 8 bases, with 16 bases separating them. CDR3 protein: CASANQGGEKLFF. Here the CDR3 DNA reads TGTGCCAGTGCTAACCAGGGAGGCGAAAAACTGTTTTTT.

In its sample, this clonotype was seen a few times. The rearrangement links TRBV28 to TRBJ2-7; 7 bases map to TRBD2. Trimming took 6 bases from V and 2 from J; bases not matched to a gene: 4. This CDR3 contains 13 residues. CDR1 MDHEN and CDR2 SYDVKM come from the germline V gene. The chain's CDR3 is CASRGGGAYEQYF. CDR3 nucleotide sequence: TGTGCCAGCAGAGGCGGGGGAGCCTACGAGCAGTACTTC.

The rearrangement links TRBV7-3 to TRBJ2-7; maybe TRBD1 (6 bases). This CDR3 is built from 14 residues. CDR1 and CDR2 (germline): SGHTA, FQGTGA. Trimming took off 1 base at V and 2 bases at J, with 9 bases between the two ends. The CDR3 protein is CASSLKAGAYEQYF. The CDR3, as DNA: TGTGCCAGCAGCTTAAAAGCAGGGGCCTACGAGCAGTACTTC.

This clonotype was recorded once. V usage is TRBV9 and J usage is TRBJ2-7; perhaps TRBD2 as D (6 bases). The V gene's germline CDR1 is SGDLS and CDR2 YYNGEE. The CDR3 has 15 residues. V lost 4 bases to trimming and J lost 3 bases, with 17 bases between them. The CDR3 bases are TGTGCCAGCAGCCGTAGCGCGGGGCATAGCTACGAGCAGTACTTC. Translating it yields CASSRSAGHSYEQYF. The entire variable domain, with the rest obtained from reference TRBV9 and TRBJ2-7, is as follows: DSGVTQTPKHLITATGQRVTLRCSPRSGDLSVYWYQQSLDQGLQFLIQYYNGEERAKGNILERFSAQQFPDLHSELNLSSLELGDSALYFCASSRSAGHSYEQYFGPGTRLTVT.

The CDR3 loop is CASSYSLGAGYEQYF. The CDR3 nucleotides are TGTGCCAGCAGTTACTCGCTGGGGGCGGGATACGAGCAGTACTTC. The chain recombines TRBV6-5 with TRBJ2-7; either TRBD1 or TRBD2 may supply D (6 bases each). The germline V gene encodes CDR1 MNHEY and CDR2 SVGAGI. The CDR3 is 15 amino acids. V was cut by 0 bases and J by 4 bases, with 13 bases left in between.

The chain couples TRBV11-2 to TRBJ1-2, with 7 bases identical to TRBD1. V lost 5 bases and J lost 3; bases outside the gene matches: 12. This CDR3 is 16 amino acids long. From germline, CDR1 is SGHAT and CDR2 FQNNGV. CDR3 sequence: CASSPIGRGWDYGYTF. The CDR3 DNA sequence: TGTGCCAGCAGCCCAATCGGCAGGGGGTGGGACTATGGCTACACCTTC.

The V gene is TRBV28, the J gene TRBJ2-7; D not resolved. There are 14 residues in the CDR3. V lost 5 bases and J lost 5, with 16 bases in between. Looked up from germline, CDR1 is MDHEN and CDR2 is SYDVKM. CDR3 sequence reads: CASSGPHDSDEQYF. CDR3 sequence (DNA): TGTGCCAGCAGTGGGCCCCACGATTCGGACGAGCAGTACTTC.

The chain carries TRBV29-1 and TRBJ1-3, with D perhaps TRBD1 (5 bases). CDR3 size: 14 residues. Deletions cut 5 bases from V and 0 bases from J, with 11 bases between. The germline V gene encodes CDR1 SQVTM and CDR2 ANQGSEA. CDR3 DNA sequence: TGCAGCGTTCTGGAAGGGACCTCTGGAAACACCATATATTTT. Its protein is CSVLEGTSGNTIYF.

The genes are TRBV6-2 or TRBV6-3 and TRBJ1-2; a possible D gene is TRBD1 (5 bases). The CDR3 is 14 residues long. Germline-derived CDR1 and CDR2 are MNHEY and SVGEGT. Trimming took 2 bases from V and 4 from J, leaving 11 bases between them. The CDR3 loop reads CASSYGQLIYGYTF. The CDR3 DNA reads TGTGCCAGCAGTTACGGACAACTAATCTATGGCTACACCTTC.

In this sample, this clonotype turned up a few times. This chain links TRBV12-3 or TRBV12-4 with TRBJ2-5; D remains unclear. The CDR3 has 15 residues. The V and J ends lost 6 bases and 2 bases respectively, with 16 bases between them. Here the CDR3 reads CASRIGNNKQETQYF. The CDR3 nucleotides read TGTGCCAGCAGGATAGGGAACAACAAACAAGAGACCCAGTACTTC.

J is TRBJ1-1 and V is TRBV5-1; D is possibly TRBD1 (6 bases). The CDR3 is made up of 14 amino acids. The V gene lost 4 bases and the J gene lost 3 bases, with 13 bases spanning the gap. Germline CDR1 SGHRS, CDR2 YFSETQ. The chain's CDR3 is CASSRRTEDTEAFF. CDR3 nucleotides: TGCGCCAGCAGCCGGCGGACAGAAGACACTGAAGCTTTCTTT.

This chain links TRBV5-6 with TRBJ2-5; tentative D call: TRBD2 (5 bases). The germline V and J ends were trimmed by 3 bases and 2 bases, with 14 bases remaining between them. The CDR3 covers 15 residues. Germline assignment: CDR1 SGHDT and CDR2 YYEEEE. CDR3: CASSWGAELQETQYF. CDR3 sequence (DNA): TGTGCCAGCAGCTGGGGAGCCGAATTGCAAGAGACCCAGTACTTC.

This clonotype came up a few times. The chain carries TRBV7-8 and TRBJ2-7; D not resolved. The CDR3 length is 12 residues. Trimming removed 1 base from V and 6 bases from J, with 7 bases in between. Germline lookup yields CDR1 SGHVS and CDR2 FQNEAQ. This CDR3 is CASSLDPGEQYF. The CDR3 nucleotides are TGTGCCAGCAGCTTAGACCCGGGCGAGCAGTACTTC.

The CDR3 protein is CSVEGPPGQSYEQYF. The CDR3 DNA reads as TGCAGCGTTGAAGGTCCCCCGGGACAGTCCTACGAGCAGTACTTC. The rearrangement joins TRBV29-1 to TRBJ2-7, with 7 bases lining up with TRBD1. Germline V gene lookup returns CDR1 SQVTM and CDR2 ANQGSEA. The trim removed 1 base at V and 1 base at J, leaving 7 bases unmatched. The CDR3 spans 15 residues.

This rearrangement joins TRBV27 to TRBJ1-2, with a possible D match to TRBD1 (6 bases). Germline V lookup: CDR1 MNHEY, CDR2 SMNVEV (reference sequence). CDR3 length: 15 amino acids. Deletions cut 0 bases from V and 4 bases from J, with 12 bases between. DNA for the CDR3: TGTGCCAGCAGTTTATCGCCCCAGGGGTTCTATGGCTACACCTTC. This translates into CASSLSPQGFYGYTF.